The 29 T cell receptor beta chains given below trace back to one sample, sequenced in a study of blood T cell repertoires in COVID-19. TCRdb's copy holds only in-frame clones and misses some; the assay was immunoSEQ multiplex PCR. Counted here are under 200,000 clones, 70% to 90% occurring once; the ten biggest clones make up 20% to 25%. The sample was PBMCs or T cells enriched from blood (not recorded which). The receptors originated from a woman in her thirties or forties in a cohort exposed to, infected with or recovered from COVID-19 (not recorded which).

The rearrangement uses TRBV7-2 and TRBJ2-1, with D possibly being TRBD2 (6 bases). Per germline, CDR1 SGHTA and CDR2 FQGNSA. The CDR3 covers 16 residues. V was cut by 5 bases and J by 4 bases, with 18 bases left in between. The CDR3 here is CASSKRVSGPYNEQFF. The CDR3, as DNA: TGTGCCAGCAGCAAGAGAGTTAGCGGACCATACAATGAGCAGTTCTTC.

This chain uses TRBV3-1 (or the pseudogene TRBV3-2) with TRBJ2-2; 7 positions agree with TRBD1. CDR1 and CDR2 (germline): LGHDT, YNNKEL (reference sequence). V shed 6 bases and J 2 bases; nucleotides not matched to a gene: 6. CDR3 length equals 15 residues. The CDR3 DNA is TGTGCCAGCAGAGACAGGGTCCACAACACCGGGGAGCTGTTTTTT. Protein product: CASRDRVHNTGELFF.

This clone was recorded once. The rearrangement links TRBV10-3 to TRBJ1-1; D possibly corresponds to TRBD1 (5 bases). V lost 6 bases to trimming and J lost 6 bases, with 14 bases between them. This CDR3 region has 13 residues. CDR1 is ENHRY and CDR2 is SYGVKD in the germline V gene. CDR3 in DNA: TGTGCCATCAGCGGGGCCGGGAGTCCTGAAGCTTTCTTT. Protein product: CAISGAGSPEAFF.

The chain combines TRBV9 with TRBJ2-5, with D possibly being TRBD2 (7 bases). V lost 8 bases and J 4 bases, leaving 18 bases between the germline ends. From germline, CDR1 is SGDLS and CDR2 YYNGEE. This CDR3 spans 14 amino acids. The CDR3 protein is CASTRGGGRETQYF. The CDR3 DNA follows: TGTGCCAGTACAAGGGGGGGAGGTCGAGAGACCCAGTACTTC. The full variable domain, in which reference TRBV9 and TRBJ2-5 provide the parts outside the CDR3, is DSGVTQTPKHLITATGQRVTLRCSPRSGDLSVYWYQQSLDQGLQFLIQYYNGEERAKGNILERFSAQQFPDLHSELNLSSLELGDSALYFCASTRGGGRETQYFGPGTRLLVL.

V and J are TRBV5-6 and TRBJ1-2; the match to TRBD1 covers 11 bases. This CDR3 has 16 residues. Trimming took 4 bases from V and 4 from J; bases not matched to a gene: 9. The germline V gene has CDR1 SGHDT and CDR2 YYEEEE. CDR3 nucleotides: TGTGCCAGCAGCCCCGGGACAGGGGGATTAGGCTATGGCTACACCTTC. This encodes CASSPGTGGLGYGYTF.

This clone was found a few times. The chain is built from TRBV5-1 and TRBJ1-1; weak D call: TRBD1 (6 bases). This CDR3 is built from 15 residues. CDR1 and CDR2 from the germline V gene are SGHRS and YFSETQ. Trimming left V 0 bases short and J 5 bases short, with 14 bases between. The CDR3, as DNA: TGCGCCAGCAGCTTGGCGGCAGGGGTTCGGACTGAAGCTTTCTTT. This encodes CASSLAAGVRTEAFF.

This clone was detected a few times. The CDR3 protein is CAIGVWAGGMNTEAFF. The CDR3, as DNA: TGTGCCATAGGGGTTTGGGCAGGGGGGATGAACACTGAAGCTTTCTTT. The rearrangement joins TRBV10-3 to TRBJ1-1; TRBD1 agrees at 7 bases. The CDR3 has 16 residues. V was pared by 9 bases and J by 0 bases, with 13 bases of the junction left unmatched. Germline CDR1 is ENHRY and CDR2 is SYGVKD.

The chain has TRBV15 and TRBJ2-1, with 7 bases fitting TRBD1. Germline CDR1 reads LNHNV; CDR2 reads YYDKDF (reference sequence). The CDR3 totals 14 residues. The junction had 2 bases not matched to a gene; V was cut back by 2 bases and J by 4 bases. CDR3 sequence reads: CATSRWGQYNEQFF. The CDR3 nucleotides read TGTGCCACCAGCAGATGGGGACAGTACAATGAGCAGTTCTTC.

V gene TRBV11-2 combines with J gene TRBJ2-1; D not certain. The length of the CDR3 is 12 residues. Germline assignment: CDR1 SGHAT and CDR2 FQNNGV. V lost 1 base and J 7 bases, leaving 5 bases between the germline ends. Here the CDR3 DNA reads TGTGCCAGCAGCTTAGCTAGGAATGAGCAGTTCTTC. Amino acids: CASSLARNEQFF.

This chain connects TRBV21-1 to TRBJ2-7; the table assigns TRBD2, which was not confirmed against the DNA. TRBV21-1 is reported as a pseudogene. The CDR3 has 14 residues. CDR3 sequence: CASSKPQRFYEQYF. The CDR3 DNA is TGTGCCAGCAGCAAGCCACAGCGGTTCTACGAGCAGTACTTC.

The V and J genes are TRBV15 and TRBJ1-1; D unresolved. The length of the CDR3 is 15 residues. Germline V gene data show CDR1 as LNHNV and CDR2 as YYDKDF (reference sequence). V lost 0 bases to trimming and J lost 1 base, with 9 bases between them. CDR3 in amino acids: CATSREYIPNTEAFF. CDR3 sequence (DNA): TGTGCCACCAGCAGAGAATATATTCCGAACACTGAAGCTTTCTTT. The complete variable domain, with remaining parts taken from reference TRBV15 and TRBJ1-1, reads DAMVIQNPRYQVTQFGKPVTLSCSQTLNHNVMYWYQQKSSQAPKLLFHYYDKDFNNEADTPDNFQSRRPNTSFCFLDIRSPGLGDTAMYLCATSREYIPNTEAFFGQGTRLTVV.

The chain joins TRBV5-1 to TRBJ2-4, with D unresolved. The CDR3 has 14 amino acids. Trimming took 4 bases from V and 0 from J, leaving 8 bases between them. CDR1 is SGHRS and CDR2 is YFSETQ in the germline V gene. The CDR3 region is CASSPTVAKNIQYF. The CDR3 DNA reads TGCGCCAGCAGCCCGACTGTAGCCAAAAACATTCAGTACTTC.

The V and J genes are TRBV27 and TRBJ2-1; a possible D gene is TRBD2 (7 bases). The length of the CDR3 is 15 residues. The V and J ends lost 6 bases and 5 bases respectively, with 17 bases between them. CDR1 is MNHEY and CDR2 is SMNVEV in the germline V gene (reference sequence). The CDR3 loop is CASRQGGRAHNEQFF. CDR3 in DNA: TGTGCCAGCAGGCAAGGGGGGAGGGCCCACAATGAGCAGTTCTTC.

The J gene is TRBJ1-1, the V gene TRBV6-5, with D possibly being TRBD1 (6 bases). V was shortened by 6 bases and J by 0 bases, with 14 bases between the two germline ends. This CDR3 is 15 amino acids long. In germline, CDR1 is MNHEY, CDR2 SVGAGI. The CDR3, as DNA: TGTGCCAGCAGCACACAGGGACTAATGAACACTGAAGCTTTCTTT. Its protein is CASSTQGLMNTEAFF.

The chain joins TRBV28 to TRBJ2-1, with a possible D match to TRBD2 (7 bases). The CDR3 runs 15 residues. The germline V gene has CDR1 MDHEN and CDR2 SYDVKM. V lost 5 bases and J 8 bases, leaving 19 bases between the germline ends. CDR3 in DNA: TGTGCCAGCAGTAGGGGGAGGAGCGGGACCCATGAGCAGTTCTTC. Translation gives CASSRGRSGTHEQFF.

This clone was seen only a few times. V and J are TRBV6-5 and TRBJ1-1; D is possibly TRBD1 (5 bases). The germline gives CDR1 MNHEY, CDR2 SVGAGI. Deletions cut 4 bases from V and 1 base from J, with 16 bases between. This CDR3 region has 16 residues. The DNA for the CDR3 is TGTGCCAGCAGTTCCCAGGGAGGGGAACCGAACACTGAAGCTTTCTTT. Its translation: CASSSQGGEPNTEAFF.

CDR3 coding DNA: TGTGCCAGCAGTATCACAGGGGATCAGCCCCAGCATTTT. Translated: CASSITGDQPQHF. The J gene is TRBJ1-5, the V gene TRBV25-1; 7 bases map to TRBD1. This CDR3 has 13 amino acids. Germline CDR1 MGHDK, CDR2 SYGVNS. V shed 5 bases and J 5 bases; nucleotides not matched to a gene: 3.

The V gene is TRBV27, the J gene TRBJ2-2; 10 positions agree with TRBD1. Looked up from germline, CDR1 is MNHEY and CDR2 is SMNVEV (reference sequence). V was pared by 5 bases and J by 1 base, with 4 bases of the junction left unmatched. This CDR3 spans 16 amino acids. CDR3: CASSRRTGGNTGELFF. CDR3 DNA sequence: TGTGCCAGCAGTCGCCGGACAGGGGGGAACACCGGGGAGCTGTTTTTT.

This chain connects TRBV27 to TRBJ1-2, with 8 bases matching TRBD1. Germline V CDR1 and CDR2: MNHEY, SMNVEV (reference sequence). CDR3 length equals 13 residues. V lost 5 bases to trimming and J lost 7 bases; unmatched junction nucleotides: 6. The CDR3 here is CASSPSGQGGYTF. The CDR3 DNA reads TGTGCCAGCAGTCCCTCCGGACAGGGTGGCTACACCTTC.

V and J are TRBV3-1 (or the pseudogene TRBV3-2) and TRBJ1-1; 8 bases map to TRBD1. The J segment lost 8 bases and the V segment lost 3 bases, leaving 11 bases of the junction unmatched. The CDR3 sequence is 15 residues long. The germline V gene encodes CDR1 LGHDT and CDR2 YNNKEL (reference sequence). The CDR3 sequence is CASSHQRTGTKEAFF. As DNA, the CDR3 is TGTGCCAGCAGCCACCAGCGGACAGGGACTAAGGAAGCTTTCTTT.

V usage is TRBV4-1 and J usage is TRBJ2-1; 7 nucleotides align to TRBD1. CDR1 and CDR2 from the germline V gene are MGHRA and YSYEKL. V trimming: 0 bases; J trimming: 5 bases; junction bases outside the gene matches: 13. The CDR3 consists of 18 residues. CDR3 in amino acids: CASSQDSLVQGLDNEQFF. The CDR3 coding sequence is TGCGCCAGCAGCCAAGATAGCTTGGTACAGGGGCTGGACAATGAGCAGTTCTTC.

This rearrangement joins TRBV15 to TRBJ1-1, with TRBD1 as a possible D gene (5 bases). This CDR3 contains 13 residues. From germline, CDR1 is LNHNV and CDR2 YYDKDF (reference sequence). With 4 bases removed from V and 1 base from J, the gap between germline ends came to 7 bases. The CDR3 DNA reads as TGTGCCACCAGCATTACAGGGAACACTGAAGCTTTCTTT. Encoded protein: CATSITGNTEAFF.

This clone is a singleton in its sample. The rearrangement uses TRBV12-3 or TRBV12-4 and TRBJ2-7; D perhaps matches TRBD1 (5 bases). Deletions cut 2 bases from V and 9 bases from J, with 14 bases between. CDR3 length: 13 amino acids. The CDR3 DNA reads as TGTGCCAGCAGTTTAAGTCAGGGCAAAGGGCAGTACTTC. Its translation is CASSLSQGKGQYF.

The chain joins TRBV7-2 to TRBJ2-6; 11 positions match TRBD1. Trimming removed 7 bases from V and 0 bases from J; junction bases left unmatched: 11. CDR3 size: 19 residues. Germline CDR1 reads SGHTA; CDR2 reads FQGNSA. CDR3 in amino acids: CASTHSWGTGGSGANVLTF. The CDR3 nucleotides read TGTGCCAGCACCCACTCGTGGGGGACAGGGGGCTCTGGGGCCAACGTCCTGACTTTC.

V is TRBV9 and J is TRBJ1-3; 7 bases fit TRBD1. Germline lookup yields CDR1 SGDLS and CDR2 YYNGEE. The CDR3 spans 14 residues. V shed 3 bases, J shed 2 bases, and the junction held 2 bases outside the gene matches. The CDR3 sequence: CASSGGTAGNTIYF. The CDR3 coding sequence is TGTGCCAGCAGCGGAGGGACAGCTGGAAACACCATATATTTT.

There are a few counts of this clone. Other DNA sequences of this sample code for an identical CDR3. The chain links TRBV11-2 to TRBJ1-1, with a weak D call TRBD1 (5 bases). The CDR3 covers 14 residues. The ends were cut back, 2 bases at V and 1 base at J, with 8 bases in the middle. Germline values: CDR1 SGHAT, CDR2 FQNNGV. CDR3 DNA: TGTGCCAGCAGCTTATCCGGGGGGAACACTGAAGCTTTCTTT. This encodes CASSLSGGNTEAFF.

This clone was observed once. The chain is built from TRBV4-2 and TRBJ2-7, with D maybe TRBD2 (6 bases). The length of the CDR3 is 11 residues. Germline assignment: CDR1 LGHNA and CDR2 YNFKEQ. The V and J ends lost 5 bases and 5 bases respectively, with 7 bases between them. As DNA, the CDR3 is TGTGCCAGCAGCGCTAGCGACGAGCAGTACTTC. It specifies CASSASDEQYF.

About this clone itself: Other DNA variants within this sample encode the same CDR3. DNA for the CDR3: TGTGCCAGCTCACCACCAGGGGGCTATGGCTACACCTTC. This sequence encodes CASSPPGGYGYTF. The rearrangement joins TRBV18 to TRBJ1-2, with D perhaps matching TRBD1 (6 bases). V was shortened by 0 bases and J by 4 bases, with 6 bases between the two germline ends. The germline V gene encodes CDR1 KGHSH and CDR2 LQKENI. The CDR3 has 13 amino acids.

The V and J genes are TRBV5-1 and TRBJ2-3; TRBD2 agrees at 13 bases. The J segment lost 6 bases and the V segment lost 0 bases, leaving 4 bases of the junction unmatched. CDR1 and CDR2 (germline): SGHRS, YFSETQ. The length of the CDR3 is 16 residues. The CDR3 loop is CASSLGTSGRGDTQYF. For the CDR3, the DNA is TGCGCCAGCAGCTTGGGGACTAGCGGGAGAGGCGATACGCAGTATTTT.